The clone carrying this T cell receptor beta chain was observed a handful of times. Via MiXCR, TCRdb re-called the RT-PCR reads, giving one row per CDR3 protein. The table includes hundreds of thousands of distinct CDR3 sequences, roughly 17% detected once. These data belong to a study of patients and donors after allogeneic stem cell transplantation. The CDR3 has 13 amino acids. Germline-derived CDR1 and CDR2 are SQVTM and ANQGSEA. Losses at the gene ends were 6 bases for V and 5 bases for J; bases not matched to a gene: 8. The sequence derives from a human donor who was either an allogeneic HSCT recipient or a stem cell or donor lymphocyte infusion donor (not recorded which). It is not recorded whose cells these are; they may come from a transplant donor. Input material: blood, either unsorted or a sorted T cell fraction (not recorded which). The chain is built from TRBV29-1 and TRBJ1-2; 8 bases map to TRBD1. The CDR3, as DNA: TGCAGCGTAGAAAGACAGGGGACGTATGGCTACACCTTC. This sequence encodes CSVERQGTYGYTF.